Presented here are 23 T cell receptor beta chains from one specimen sequenced in a study of cytomegalovirus exposure and HLA in healthy donors. A multiplex PCR was run with 60 Vbeta primers and 13 Jbeta primers. The assay was immunoSEQ multiplex PCR, and TCRdb's table has in-frame clones only and misses some. The sample holds about 110,000 clones, 60% to 85% seen once. The specimen was PBMCs. The receptor set was obtained from a male donor in good health and CMV-seronegative.

The chain couples TRBV21-1 to TRBJ2-1; the table's D gene call, TRBD1, was not cross checked with the DNA. TRBV21-1 is recorded as a pseudogene. This CDR3 has 18 residues. CDR3 nucleotide sequence: TGTGCCAGCAGCAAAGAATCCCTACAGGGGGCATTGATGGATGAGCAGTTCTTC. The encoded protein is CASSKESLQGALMDEQFF.

This sequence joins TRBV10-3 and TRBJ2-6, with 9 bases identical to TRBD2. Trimming at V came to 2 bases and at J to 0 bases, leaving 17 bases not matched to a gene. Germline CDR1 ENHRY, CDR2 SYGVKD. This CDR3 is built from 22 residues. This CDR3 is CAISELRASGNNQNSGANVLTF. The CDR3 coding sequence is TGTGCCATCAGTGAGCTCCGGGCTAGCGGGAATAATCAAAACTCTGGGGCCAACGTCCTGACTTTC.

The rearrangement uses TRBV27 and TRBJ1-2; D is uncertain. CDR3 length equals 13 residues. With 6 bases removed from V and 4 bases from J, the gap between germline ends came to 12 bases. Germline-derived CDR1 and CDR2 are MNHEY and SMNVEV (reference sequence). The DNA of the CDR3 is TGTGCCAGCAGCTCCCCTTCCGGCTATGGCTACACCTTC. Translating gives CASSSPSGYGYTF.

This chain uses TRBV9 with TRBJ1-3, with 8 bases identical to TRBD1. This CDR3 has 17 amino acids. The germline CDR1 and CDR2 sequences are SGDLS and YYNGEE. The V gene end was trimmed by 4 bases and the J gene end by 1 base; junction bases not matched to a gene: 10. The CDR3 nucleotides read TGTGCCAGCAGCCTCTGGGTCCAGGGGGCGTCTGGAAACACCATATATTTT. Translating it yields CASSLWVQGASGNTIYF.

The rearrangement links TRBV27 to TRBJ2-7; 7 bases fit TRBD2. The germline V gene has CDR1 MNHEY and CDR2 SMNVEV (reference sequence). The CDR3 covers 13 residues. The V segment lost 9 bases and the J segment 4 bases; nucleotides outside the gene matches: 9. The CDR3 reads CASGPGGIYEQYF. In DNA form, the CDR3 reads TGTGCCAGTGGCCCCGGGGGGATATACGAGCAGTACTTC.

The rearrangement uses TRBV9 and TRBJ1-1; no definite D call. V was pared by 4 bases and J by 5 bases, with 12 bases between. The germline gives CDR1 SGDLS, CDR2 YYNGEE. The CDR3 length is 13 residues. The CDR3 region has the DNA TGTGCCAGCAGCCCCCAGGAGGGTACTGAAGCTTTCTTT. Residues: CASSPQEGTEAFF. Full variable domain (rest looked up from reference TRBV9 and TRBJ1-1): DSGVTQTPKHLITATGQRVTLRCSPRSGDLSVYWYQQSLDQGLQFLIQYYNGEERAKGNILERFSAQQFPDLHSELNLSSLELGDSALYFCASSPQEGTEAFFGQGTRLTVV.

V usage is TRBV5-8 and J usage is TRBJ2-7; D is unclear. V gave up 9 bases and J gave up 0 bases, with 13 bases separating them. Germline V gene data show CDR1 as SGHTS and CDR2 as YDEGEE. The CDR3 extends over 13 amino acids. In DNA form, the CDR3 reads TGTGCCACCGCACGACAAAGCTCCTACGAGCAGTACTTC. Its protein is CATARQSSYEQYF.

The chain links TRBV5-6 to TRBJ1-2; 10 positions match TRBD1. V lost 4 bases and J lost 8; bases outside the gene matches: 14. The CDR3 consists of 16 residues. Germline assignment: CDR1 SGHDT and CDR2 YYEEEE. The DNA of the CDR3 is TGTGCCAGCAGCGGCGGGACAGGGGTCCGCTCACGGGGCTACACCTTC. Translated: CASSGGTGVRSRGYTF.

The chain employs TRBV11-3 and TRBJ2-5; D possibly corresponds to TRBD2 (7 bases). The CDR3 spans 14 residues. Germline V gene data show CDR1 as SGHNT and CDR2 as YENEEA. V lost 7 bases and J 4 bases, leaving 16 bases between the germline ends. This chain's CDR3 is CASNRGAQGETQYF. CDR3 coding DNA: TGTGCCAGCAACCGGGGGGCCCAGGGAGAGACCCAGTACTTC.

The rearrangement links TRBV27 to TRBJ2-2; weak D call: TRBD2 (5 bases). The CDR3 runs 15 residues. V gave up 5 bases and J gave up 1 base, with 11 bases separating them. The germline V gene encodes CDR1 MNHEY and CDR2 SMNVEV (reference sequence). CDR3 loop: CASSPAGVNTGELFF. In DNA, the CDR3 is TGTGCCAGCAGTCCCGCCGGGGTGAACACCGGGGAGCTGTTTTTT.

The chain links TRBV11-2 to TRBJ2-5; the D gene is possibly TRBD1 (5 bases). V lost 4 bases, J lost 3 bases, and 9 bases lay in between. This CDR3 region has 13 residues. The germline gives CDR1 SGHAT, CDR2 FQNNGV. The CDR3 spells CASSYGREETQYF. The CDR3 coding sequence is TGTGCCAGCAGCTATGGCAGGGAAGAGACCCAGTACTTC.

The chain recombines TRBV30 with TRBJ1-5; the D is unclear. V lost 2 bases and J 9 bases, leaving 11 bases between the germline ends. Germline lookup yields CDR1 GTSNPN and CDR2 SVGIG (reference sequence). This CDR3 region has 12 residues. The CDR3 loop reads CAWSLRHGPQHF. The CDR3 coding sequence is TGTGCCTGGAGTTTGAGGCACGGGCCCCAGCATTTT.

CDR3 residues: CASSLSGTGNLLLRGYTF. CDR3 in DNA: TGTGCCAGCAGTTTATCTGGGACAGGGAATCTGTTACTGCGTGGCTACACCTTC. The chain couples TRBV27 to TRBJ1-2; 9 bases fit TRBD1. CDR1 MNHEY and CDR2 SMNVEV come from the germline V gene (reference sequence). The ends lost 0 bases at V and 7 bases at J; junction bases unmatched: 15. This CDR3 is 18 amino acids long.

The chain links TRBV4-3 to TRBJ1-1, with D perhaps TRBD1 (6 bases). This CDR3 has 15 amino acids. Germline-derived CDR1 and CDR2 are LGHNA and YSLEER. Trimming cost V 4 bases and J 1 base, with 13 bases left between them. Written as DNA, the CDR3 is TGCGCCAGCAGCCTCTCAGGGGCCGGGAACACTGAAGCTTTCTTT. It encodes CASSLSGAGNTEAFF.

This clone was counted a single time. The V and J genes are TRBV11-2 and TRBJ2-1; weak D call: TRBD2 (6 bases). The CDR3 spans 16 residues. The V gene's germline CDR1 is SGHAT and CDR2 FQNNGV. Deletions cut 1 base from V and 5 bases from J, with 15 bases between. CDR3 loop: CASSLGTGVWNNEQFF. CDR3 bases: TGTGCCAGCAGCTTAGGGACGGGAGTTTGGAACAATGAGCAGTTCTTC.

This chain joins TRBV11-2 and TRBJ2-5; D is perhaps TRBD2 (5 bases). Germline V gene sequence: CDR1 SGHAT, CDR2 FQNNGV. V was trimmed by 5 bases and J by 5 bases, leaving 12 bases between them. The CDR3 covers 13 residues. The CDR3 region has the DNA TGTGCCAGCAGCCCCCCGGGGTTTGAGACCCAGTACTTC. Its translation is CASSPPGFETQYF.

The genes are TRBV7-9 and TRBJ2-7; tentative D call: TRBD1 (5 bases). The CDR3 totals 14 residues. V was cut by 1 base and J by 2 bases, with 9 bases left in between. Germline loops: CDR1 SEHNR, CDR2 FQNEAQ (reference sequence). CDR3 nucleotide sequence: TGTGCCAGCAGCTTAGGGGGCGCGGCCTACGAGCAGTACTTC. Translating gives CASSLGGAAYEQYF. Drawing the rest from reference TRBV7-9 and TRBJ2-7, the complete variable domain is DTGVSQNPRHKITKRGQNVTFRCDPISEHNRLYWYRQTLGQGPEFLTYFQNEAQLEKSRLLSDRFSAERPKGSFSTLEIQRTEQGDSAMYLCASSLGGAAYEQYFGPGTRLTVT.

This chain connects TRBV7-3 to TRBJ2-1; TRBD2 matches at 11 bases. Germline CDR1 SGHTA, CDR2 FQGTGA. The CDR3 covers 19 residues. The V gene end was trimmed by 1 base and the J gene end by 0 bases; junction bases not matched to a gene: 8. This CDR3 reads CASSLRGGLADFSYNEQFF. CDR3 bases: TGTGCCAGCAGCTTAAGGGGGGGACTAGCGGACTTCTCCTACAATGAGCAGTTCTTC.

The CDR3 region is CASSWAQEASYEQYF. CDR3 nucleotide sequence: TGCGCCAGCAGCTGGGCACAGGAAGCGTCCTACGAGCAGTACTTC. J is TRBJ2-7 and V is TRBV5-1, with D perhaps matching TRBD1 (5 bases). The germline V gene encodes CDR1 SGHRS and CDR2 YFSETQ. The CDR3 has 15 residues. V was clipped by 3 bases and J by 1 base, with 14 bases between them.

The V and J genes are TRBV30 and TRBJ2-3; 7 bases fit TRBD2. Unmatched junction bases numbered 7, after V lost 3 bases and J lost 10 bases. The CDR3 is made up of 12 amino acids. Germline CDR1 and CDR2: GTSNPN and SVGIG (reference sequence). CDR3 residues: CAWRGSGSAQYF. CDR3 bases: TGTGCCTGGAGGGGTAGCGGGTCAGCGCAGTATTTT. Combining the CDR3 with reference TRBV30 and TRBJ2-3 gives the whole variable domain SQTIHQWPATLVQPVGSPLSLECTVEGTSNPNLYWYRQAAGRGLQLLFYSVGIGQISSEVPQNLSASRPQDRQFILSSKKLLLSDSGFYLCAWRGSGSAQYFGPGTRLTVL.

The chain recombines TRBV27 with TRBJ2-7; TRBD2 is a possible D gene (6 bases). V was trimmed by 4 bases and J by 3 bases, leaving 22 bases between them. The CDR3 loop spans 17 amino acids. Germline V CDR1 and CDR2: MNHEY, SMNVEV (reference sequence). The CDR3: CASSSLGGEEGIYEQYF. Written as DNA, the CDR3 is TGTGCCAGCAGTTCCCTTGGTGGGGAGGAGGGTATCTACGAGCAGTACTTC.

The chain is built from TRBV27 and TRBJ2-5; 10 positions agree with TRBD2. With 5 bases clipped from V and 4 bases from J, the junction kept 10 bases outside the gene matches. The CDR3 spans 16 residues. Germline V CDR1 and CDR2: MNHEY, SMNVEV (reference sequence). CDR3 residues: CASSPSGSISGETQYF. CDR3 nucleotides: TGTGCCAGCAGTCCTAGCGGGAGTATCAGTGGAGAGACCCAGTACTTC.

CDR3 DNA sequence: TGTGCCAGCAGCTTAGCGGGGAGGGGATCTTATGGCTACACCTTC. Its translation is CASSLAGRGSYGYTF. The rearrangement uses TRBV7-2 and TRBJ1-2; D might be TRBD1 (5 bases). V lost 0 bases to trimming and J lost 5 bases, with 13 bases between them. CDR1 SGHTA and CDR2 FQGNSA come from the germline V gene. The CDR3 runs to 15 residues.